The 21 T cell receptor beta chains listed next were all sequenced from one sample in a study of blood T cell repertoires in COVID-19. Sequenced by immunoSEQ multiplex PCR; TCRdb stores in-frame clones only, minus some. The sample shows approximately 180,000 clones, about 79% of them seen only once. The sequencing input was peripheral blood. The receptors shown here come from a woman in her sixties or seventies with acute or convalescent COVID-19.

Note on this clone: A much larger clone lies a single base off, so this may be a read error. V is TRBV25-1 and J is TRBJ1-3; 10 nucleotides match TRBD1. The CDR3 totals 14 residues. Germline-derived CDR1 and CDR2 are MGHDK and SYGVNS. V lost 6 bases to trimming and J lost 2 bases; unmatched junction nucleotides: 1. Here the CDR3 reads CASSGTGAGNTIYF. The CDR3 nucleotides are TGTGCCAGCAGCGGGACAGGGGCTGGAAACACCATATATTTT. Full variable domain (remainder filled in from reference TRBV25-1 and TRBJ1-3): EADIYQTPRYLVIGTGKKITLECSQTMGHDKMYWYQQDPGMELHLIHYSYGVNSTEKGDLSSESTVSRIRTEHFPLTLESARPSHTSQYLCASSGTGAGNTIYFGEGSWLTVV.

The chain recombines TRBV5-1 with TRBJ2-1, with TRBD2 identical over 10 bases. CDR3 length equals 16 residues. The trim removed 0 bases at V and 4 bases at J, leaving 4 bases unmatched. Germline CDR1 SGHRS, CDR2 YFSETQ. CDR3 nucleotide sequence: TGCGCCAGCAGCTTGGGGGCTAGCGGGGGTTACAATGAGCAGTTCTTC. This sequence encodes CASSLGASGGYNEQFF.

CDR3 nucleotides: TGTGCCAGCTCACCACCGGTAGCGGGAGGGTTAAATGAGCAGTTCTTC. Protein: CASSPPVAGGLNEQFF. This chain links TRBV18 with TRBJ2-1; 11 positions agree with TRBD2. The germline gives CDR1 KGHSH, CDR2 LQKENI. The CDR3 is 16 amino acids. With V trimmed by 0 bases and J by 7 bases, 5 bases remained unmatched.

The chain recombines TRBV3-1 (or the pseudogene TRBV3-2) with TRBJ1-5, with 10 nucleotides matching TRBD1. This CDR3 comprises 17 residues. V shed 0 bases and J 9 bases; nucleotides not matched to a gene: 11. CDR1 and CDR2 (germline): LGHDT, YNNKEL (reference sequence). The CDR3 protein is CASSQDPATGGSSPQHF. CDR3 in DNA: TGTGCCAGCAGCCAAGATCCCGCGACAGGGGGCTCTTCGCCCCAGCATTTT.

The rearrangement joins TRBV19 to TRBJ1-1; 8 positions agree with TRBD1. V was pared by 3 bases and J by 6 bases, with 6 bases of the junction left unmatched. This CDR3 is 14 amino acids long. Germline V gene data show CDR1 as LNHDA and CDR2 as SQIVND (reference sequence). Here the CDR3 DNA reads TGTGCCAGTAGTATTGGACAGGGTCGGGCTGAAGCTTTCTTT. Residues: CASSIGQGRAEAFF.

The chain joins TRBV18 to TRBJ1-4; TRBD1 matches 7 bases. The length of the CDR3 is 14 residues. J lost 5 bases, V lost 5 bases, and 5 bases had no gene match. Germline V CDR1 and CDR2: KGHSH, LQKENI. The CDR3 region has the DNA TGTGCCAGCTCAAGAGGACAGGAGAATGAAAAACTGTTTTTT. As protein: CASSRGQENEKLFF.

The chain combines TRBV9 with TRBJ2-5; 11 bases align to TRBD2. The CDR3 sequence is 19 residues long. Germline CDR1 SGDLS, CDR2 YYNGEE. V lost 3 bases and J lost 0; bases outside the gene matches: 13. The CDR3 loop is CASSGRLAGLDSYQETQYF. Here the CDR3 DNA reads TGTGCCAGCAGCGGGCGACTAGCGGGATTGGACTCGTACCAAGAGACCCAGTACTTC.

The chain carries TRBV15 and TRBJ2-7; D uncertain. Germline CDR1 and CDR2: LNHNV and YYDKDF (reference sequence). CDR3 length: 15 residues. V was pared by 2 bases and J by 3 bases, with 14 bases between. CDR3 sequence: CATSRNPASVYEQYF. CDR3 DNA: TGTGCCACCAGCAGAAACCCCGCCTCAGTCTACGAGCAGTACTTC. The full variable domain, completed using reference TRBV15 and TRBJ2-7, is DAMVIQNPRYQVTQFGKPVTLSCSQTLNHNVMYWYQQKSSQAPKLLFHYYDKDFNNEADTPDNFQSRRPNTSFCFLDIRSPGLGDTAMYLCATSRNPASVYEQYFGPGTRLTVT.

V usage is TRBV6-5 and J usage is TRBJ2-2; 7 bases are a match to TRBD2. Germline CDR1 reads MNHEY; CDR2 reads SVGAGI. The CDR3 runs 14 residues. Trimming cost V 2 bases and J 5 bases; bases outside gene matches: 2. The CDR3 loop is CASSYAGRTGELFF. DNA for the CDR3: TGTGCCAGCAGTTACGCCGGGAGGACCGGGGAGCTGTTTTTT.

This chain links TRBV7-3 with TRBJ2-1, with D possibly matching TRBD1 (7 bases). The CDR3 totals 12 residues. Germline V gives CDR1 SGHTA, CDR2 FQGTGA. Trimming cost V 4 bases and J 10 bases, with 11 bases left between them. As DNA, the CDR3 is TGTGCCAGCAGCTGGCAGGGGGGCGAGCAGTTCTTC. It specifies CASSWQGGEQFF.

Only a few counts were recorded for this clone. The V gene is TRBV19, the J gene TRBJ2-7; D is unresolved. V gave up 5 bases and J gave up 2 bases, with 13 bases separating them. The germline gives CDR1 LNHDA, CDR2 SQIVND (reference sequence). The CDR3 is 14 residues long. The CDR3 here is CASSFRESPYEQYF. The CDR3 DNA follows: TGTGCCAGTAGTTTCCGTGAGTCGCCCTACGAGCAGTACTTC.

This sequence joins TRBV2 and TRBJ1-2, with 7 bases aligning to TRBD1. V shed 3 bases, J shed 4 bases, and the junction held 5 bases outside the gene matches. There are 14 residues in the CDR3. Germline values: CDR1 SNHLY, CDR2 FYNNEI. CDR3 region: CASSEDRSSYGYTF. The CDR3 DNA follows: TGTGCCAGCAGTGAGGACAGGAGCTCCTATGGCTACACCTTC.

The rearrangement links TRBV7-9 to TRBJ2-7, with TRBD2 as a possible D gene (7 bases). The CDR3 extends over 13 amino acids. CDR1 is SEHNR and CDR2 is FQNEAQ in the germline V gene (reference sequence). Trimming took off 3 bases at V and 10 bases at J, with 16 bases between the two ends. CDR3 DNA: TGTGCCAGCAGCTTTGATCCCGGGGGGCCTCAGTACTTC. Its protein product is CASSFDPGGPQYF.

This chain joins TRBV5-4 and TRBJ2-2, with 9 bases lining up with TRBD1. Germline V gene lookup returns CDR1 SGHNT and CDR2 YYREEE (reference sequence). J was trimmed by 0 bases and V by 5 bases; bases with no gene match: 8. The CDR3 contains 17 residues. As DNA, the CDR3 is TGTGCCAGCAGACCCGACAGGGGGGCTACGAACACCGGGGAGCTGTTTTTT. Translating it yields CASRPDRGATNTGELFF.

This clone was counted between two and nine times. V is TRBV27 and J is TRBJ2-5; possibly TRBD2 for D (6 bases). The CDR3 totals 15 residues. The V end lost 5 bases, the J end lost 5 bases, and 18 bases lay between the germline ends. The germline CDR1 and CDR2 sequences are MNHEY and SMNVEV (reference sequence). The CDR3 loop is CASSPSSWREETQYF. The CDR3 coding sequence is TGTGCCAGCAGTCCATCCAGTTGGAGGGAGGAGACCCAGTACTTC.

This clone turned up a few times. The chain is built from TRBV7-9 and TRBJ2-2; 8 nucleotides line up with TRBD2. The trim removed 5 bases at V and 3 bases at J, leaving 5 bases unmatched. CDR3 size: 15 residues. Germline-derived CDR1 and CDR2 are SEHNR and FQNEAQ (reference sequence). CDR3 nucleotide sequence: TGTGCCAGCAGCCGCAGCGGGAGCTACACCGGGGAGCTGTTTTTT. Translating gives CASSRSGSYTGELFF.

Only one count was recorded for this clone. The V call is TRBV6-4, the J call TRBJ2-2; D unclear. CDR1 is MRHNA and CDR2 is SNTAGT in the germline V gene. The CDR3 totals 13 residues. V lost 4 bases and J lost 4, with 7 bases in between. The CDR3 spells CASSGSSTGELFF. CDR3 in DNA: TGTGCCAGCAGTGGTAGCAGCACCGGGGAGCTGTTTTTT.

The rearrangement joins TRBV19 to TRBJ2-5, with D uncertain. This CDR3 comprises 12 residues. V was clipped by 5 bases and J by 5 bases, with 9 bases between them. Germline V gene lookup returns CDR1 LNHDA and CDR2 SQIVND (reference sequence). CDR3 sequence: CASSSARETQYF. The CDR3 DNA reads as TGTGCCAGTAGTTCGGCTAGGGAGACCCAGTACTTC.

The rearrangement uses TRBV19 and TRBJ2-5; maybe TRBD1 (5 bases). Germline V lookup: CDR1 LNHDA, CDR2 SQIVND (reference sequence). With 5 bases removed from V and 5 bases from J, the gap between germline ends came to 15 bases. This CDR3 region has 14 residues. The CDR3 is CASSGASVMETQYF. As DNA, the CDR3 is TGTGCCAGTAGTGGGGCTAGTGTTATGGAGACCCAGTACTTC. The variable domain in full, completed from reference TRBV19 and TRBJ2-5, reads DGGITQSPKYLFRKEGQNVTLSCEQNLNHDAMYWYRQDPGQGLRLIYYSQIVNDFQKGDIAEGYSVSREKKESFPLTVTSAQKNPTAFYLCASSGASVMETQYFGPGTRLLVL.

The chain links TRBV7-9 to TRBJ1-3; 8 bases map to TRBD1. Germline lookup yields CDR1 SEHNR and CDR2 FQNEAQ (reference sequence). This CDR3 region has 17 residues. J lost 2 bases, V lost 5 bases, and 11 bases had no gene match. The CDR3 DNA is TGTGCCAGCAGCCATGTCCCACAGGGGGTCACTGGAAACACCATATATTTT. Translated, it gives CASSHVPQGVTGNTIYF.

The J gene is TRBJ2-3, the V gene TRBV19; 8 nucleotides match TRBD2. The germline CDR1 and CDR2 sequences are LNHDA and SQIVND (reference sequence). Unmatched junction bases numbered 2, after V lost 4 bases and J lost 5 bases. The CDR3 covers 13 residues. CDR3 nucleotides: TGTGCCAGTAGTAGGCTAGCGGGAGATACGCAGTATTTT. Translation: CASSRLAGDTQYF.